The clone carrying this T cell receptor (beta chain) was observed a handful of times. This record comes from a study of regulatory T cells in long-lasting Graves disease. Study summary: Those Graves' patients who were newly diagnosed had been on antithyroid drugs under 3 months.

Arm-PCR of CDR3 regions and iRepertoire HTBI primers were used to build TCR beta libraries. TCRdb passed the multiplex PCR reads through MiXCR, listing each CDR3 protein once. The sample gives a few hundred thousand distinct CDR3 sequences, about an eighth of which show up once; approximately 17% is in the top ten. Time point denoted: newly diagnosed GD, antithyroid drugs for less than 3 months. From PBMCs, RNA was extracted and then used to make the TCR library. Collection of peripheral blood (roughly 9.8 milliliters) was done using EDTA tubes. There are 13 residues in the CDR3. With 5 bases removed from V and 3 bases from J, the gap between germline ends came to 14 bases. Germline lookup yields CDR1 GTSNPN and CDR2 SVGIG (reference sequence). This sample also belongs to another study, concerning T cells in Graves' hyperthyroidism and ophthalmopathy.

The starting material was peripheral blood mononuclear cells (PBMCs), obtained at new diagnosis, from a patient treated with antithyroid drugs. V and J are TRBV30 and TRBJ2-7, with D possibly matching TRBD1 (6 bases). The sequence was obtained from a woman under 30 with Graves disease. The CDR3 spells CAWAQGLLYEQYF. The CDR3 bases are TGTGCCTGGGCCCAGGGGCTACTCTACGAGCAGTACTTC.